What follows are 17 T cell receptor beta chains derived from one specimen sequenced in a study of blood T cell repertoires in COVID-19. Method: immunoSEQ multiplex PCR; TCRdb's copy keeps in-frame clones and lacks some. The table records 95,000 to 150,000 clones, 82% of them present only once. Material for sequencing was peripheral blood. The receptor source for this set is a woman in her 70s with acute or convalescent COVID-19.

DNA of the CDR3: TGTGCCAGCAGCCAAGCTCGGGTCAACTCTGGAAACACCATATATTTT. It codes for CASSQARVNSGNTIYF. The rearrangement joins TRBV3-1 (or the pseudogene TRBV3-2) to TRBJ1-3; no clear D. V was clipped by 1 base and J by 0 bases, with 10 bases between them. CDR3 length: 16 amino acids. CDR1 is LGHDT, CDR2 YNNKEL, per germline (reference sequence).

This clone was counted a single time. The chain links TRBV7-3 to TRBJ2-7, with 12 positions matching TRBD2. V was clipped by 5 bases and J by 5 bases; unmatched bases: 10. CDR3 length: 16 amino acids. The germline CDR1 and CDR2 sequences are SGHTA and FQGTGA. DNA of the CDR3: TGTGCCAGCAGCCGGACTAGCGGGACTGGTTCAGACGAGCAGTACTTC. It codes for CASSRTSGTGSDEQYF.

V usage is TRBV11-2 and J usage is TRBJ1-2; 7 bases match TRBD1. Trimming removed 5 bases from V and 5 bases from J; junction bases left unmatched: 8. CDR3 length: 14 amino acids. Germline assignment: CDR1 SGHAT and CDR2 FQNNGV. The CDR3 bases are TGTGCCAGCAGCCGGGGACTGACAGGGTATGGCTACACCTTC. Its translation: CASSRGLTGYGYTF.

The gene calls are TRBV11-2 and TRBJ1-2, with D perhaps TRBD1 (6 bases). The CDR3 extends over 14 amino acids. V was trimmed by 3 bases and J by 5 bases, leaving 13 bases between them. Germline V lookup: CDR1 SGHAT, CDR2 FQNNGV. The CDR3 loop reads CASSFDRMLYGYTF. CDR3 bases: TGTGCCAGCAGCTTCGACAGGATGTTATATGGCTACACCTTC.

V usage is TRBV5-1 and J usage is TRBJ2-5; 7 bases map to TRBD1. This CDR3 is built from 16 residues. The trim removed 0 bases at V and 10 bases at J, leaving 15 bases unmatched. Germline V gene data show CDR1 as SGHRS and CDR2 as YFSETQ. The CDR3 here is CASSLEGAGGSPNQYF. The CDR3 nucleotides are TGCGCCAGCAGCTTGGAGGGCGCAGGGGGATCGCCGAACCAGTACTTC.

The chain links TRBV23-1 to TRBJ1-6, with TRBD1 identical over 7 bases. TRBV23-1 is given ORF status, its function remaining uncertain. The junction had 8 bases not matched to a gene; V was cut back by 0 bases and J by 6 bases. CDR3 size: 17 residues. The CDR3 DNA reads TGCGCCAGCAGTCAATCGAGTAGGGGGCCAAGTAATTCACCCCTCCACTTT. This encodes CASSQSSRGPSNSPLHF.

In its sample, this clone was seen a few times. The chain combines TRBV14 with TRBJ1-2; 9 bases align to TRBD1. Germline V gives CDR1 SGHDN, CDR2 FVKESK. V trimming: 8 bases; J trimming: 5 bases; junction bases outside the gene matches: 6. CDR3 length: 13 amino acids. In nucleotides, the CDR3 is TGTGCCAGCTACAGGGGGCGTAAGTATGGCTACACCTTC. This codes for CASYRGRKYGYTF. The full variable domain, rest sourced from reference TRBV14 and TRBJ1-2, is EAGVTQFPSHSVIEKGQTVTLRCDPISGHDNLYWYRRVMGKEIKFLLHFVKESKQDESGMPNNRFLAERTGGTYSTLKVQPAELEDSGVYFCASYRGRKYGYTFGSGTRLTVV.

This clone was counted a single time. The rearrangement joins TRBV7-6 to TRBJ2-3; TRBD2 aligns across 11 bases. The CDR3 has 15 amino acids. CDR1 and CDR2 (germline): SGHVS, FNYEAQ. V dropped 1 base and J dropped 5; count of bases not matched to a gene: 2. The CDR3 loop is CASSLVAGGIDTQYF. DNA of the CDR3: TGTGCCAGCAGCTTAGTAGCGGGGGGGATAGATACGCAGTATTTT.

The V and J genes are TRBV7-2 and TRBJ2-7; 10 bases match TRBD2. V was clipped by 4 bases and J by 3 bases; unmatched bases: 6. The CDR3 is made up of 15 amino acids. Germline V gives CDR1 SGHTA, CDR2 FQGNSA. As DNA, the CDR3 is TGTGCCAGCAGCTACACTAGCGGGGACTACTACGAGCAGTACTTC. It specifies CASSYTSGDYYEQYF.

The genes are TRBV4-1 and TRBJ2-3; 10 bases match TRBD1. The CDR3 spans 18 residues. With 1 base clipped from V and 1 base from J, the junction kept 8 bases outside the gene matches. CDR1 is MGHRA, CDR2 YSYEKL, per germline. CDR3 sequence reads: CASSQGTGGLWGTDTQYF. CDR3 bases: TGCGCCAGCAGCCAAGGGACAGGGGGTTTGTGGGGCACAGATACGCAGTATTTT.

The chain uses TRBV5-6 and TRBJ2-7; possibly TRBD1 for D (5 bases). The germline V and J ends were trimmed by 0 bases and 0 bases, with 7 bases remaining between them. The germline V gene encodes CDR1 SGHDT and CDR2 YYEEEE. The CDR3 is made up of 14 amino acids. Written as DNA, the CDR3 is TGTGCCAGCAGCTTGGACAGGATCTCCTACGAGCAGTACTTC. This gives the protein CASSLDRISYEQYF.

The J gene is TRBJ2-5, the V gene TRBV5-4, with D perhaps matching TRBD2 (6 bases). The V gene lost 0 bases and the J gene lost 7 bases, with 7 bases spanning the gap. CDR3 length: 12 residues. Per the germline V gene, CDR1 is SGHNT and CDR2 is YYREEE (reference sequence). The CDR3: CASSLAGGTQYF. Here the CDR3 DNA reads TGTGCCAGCAGCTTGGCCGGGGGGACCCAGTACTTC.

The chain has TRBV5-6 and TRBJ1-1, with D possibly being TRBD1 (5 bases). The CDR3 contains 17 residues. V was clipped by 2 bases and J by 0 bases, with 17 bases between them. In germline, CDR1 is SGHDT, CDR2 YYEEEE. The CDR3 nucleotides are TGTGCCAGCAGCTTCAGGGAGGGGAGGCGCTTGAACACTGAAGCTTTCTTT. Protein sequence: CASSFREGRRLNTEAFF. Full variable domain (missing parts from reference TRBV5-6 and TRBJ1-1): DAGVTQSPTHLIKTRGQQVTLRCSPKSGHDTVSWYQQALGQGPQFIFQYYEEEERQRGNFPDRFSGHQFPNYSSELNVNALLLGDSALYLCASSFREGRRLNTEAFFGQGTRLTVV.

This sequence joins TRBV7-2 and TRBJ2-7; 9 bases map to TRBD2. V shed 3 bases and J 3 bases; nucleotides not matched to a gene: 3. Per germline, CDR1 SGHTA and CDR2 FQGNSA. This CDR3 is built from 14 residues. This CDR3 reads CASSFSGGSYEQYF. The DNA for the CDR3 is TGTGCCAGCAGCTTTAGCGGGGGAAGCTACGAGCAGTACTTC.

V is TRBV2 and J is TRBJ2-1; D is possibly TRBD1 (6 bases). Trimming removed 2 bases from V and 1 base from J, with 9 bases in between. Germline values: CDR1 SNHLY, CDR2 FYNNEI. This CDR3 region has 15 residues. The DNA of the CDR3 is TGTGCCAGCAGTGAATTAGGGGGTTCCTACAATGAGCAGTTCTTC. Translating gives CASSELGGSYNEQFF.

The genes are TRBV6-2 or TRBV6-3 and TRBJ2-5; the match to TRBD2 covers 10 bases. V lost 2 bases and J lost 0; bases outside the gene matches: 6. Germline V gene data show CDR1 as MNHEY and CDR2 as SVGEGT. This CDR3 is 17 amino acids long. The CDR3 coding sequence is TGTGCCAGCAGTTACCTAGCGGGGGCCTCGTACCAAGAGACCCAGTACTTC. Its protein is CASSYLAGASYQETQYF.

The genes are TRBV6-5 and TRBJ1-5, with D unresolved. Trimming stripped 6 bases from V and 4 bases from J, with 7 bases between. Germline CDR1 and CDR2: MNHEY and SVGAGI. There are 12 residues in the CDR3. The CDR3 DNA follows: TGTGCCAGCAGGTCGGTTAATCAGCCCCAGCATTTT. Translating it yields CASRSVNQPQHF.